This T cell receptor (beta chain) is from a study of Tregs in tolerant kidney transplant recipients. TCRdb's table, derived via immunoSEQ multiplex PCR, lists solely in-frame clones and lacks some. The sample yields 15,000 to 19,000 clones, about 92% seen once. V lost 5 bases, J lost 6 bases, and 17 bases lay in between. The CDR3 has 15 residues. The germline V gene encodes CDR1 SGHVS and CDR2 FQNEAQ. This receptor was taken from a human donor in good health. The rearrangement joins TRBV7-8 to TRBJ2-1; either TRBD1 or TRBD2 may fit D (7 bases each). The sample was CD8+ T cells from blood. CDR3 loop: CASSRNRGGGNEQFF. The CDR3 coding sequence is TGTGCCAGCAGCCGAAACAGGGGAGGGGGCAATGAGCAGTTCTTC.